The rows below give T cell receptor beta chains drawn from one sample of a study of blood T cell repertoires in COVID-19. Clones were sequenced by immunoSEQ multiplex PCR, and TCRdb holds only the in-frame ones, with some missing. This table holds 210,000 or so clones, roughly four fifths found once. The sequenced material came from PBMCs or T cells enriched from blood (not recorded which). The receptors here all came from a woman between 45 and 65 years old who had been exposed to COVID-19. Both conserved end residues are part of each CDR3. The D gene is left open where the match is weak. Expanded clones get a size class; other rows say once, few or many, or leave the size out.

V: TRBV5-1; size: NA; D: NA; J: TRBJ2-2; CDR3: CASSSEGNTGELFF; DNA: TGCGCCAGCAGCTCTGAGGGAAACACCGGGGAGCTGTTTTTT
V: TRBV29-1; size: NA; D: TRBD2; J: TRBJ2-7; CDR3: CSVATSFTYEQYF; DNA: TGCAGCGTTGCGACTAGCTTCACCTACGAGCAGTACTTC
V: TRBV7-2; size: NA; D: TRBD1; J: TRBJ1-5; CDR3: CASTLDRGYQPQHF; DNA: TGTGCCAGCACCTTGGACAGGGGTTATCAGCCCCAGCATTTT
V: TRBV7-9; size: NA; D: NA; J: TRBJ2-6; CDR3: CASSPSSGANVLTF; DNA: TGTGCCAGCAGCCCTAGCTCTGGGGCCAACGTCCTGACTTTC
V: TRBV2; size: few; D: TRBD1; J: TRBJ2-3; CDR3: CASRARTGASTDTQYF; DNA: TGTGCCAGCAGAGCCCGTACAGGGGCCAGCACAGATACGCAGTATTTT
V: TRBV19; size: NA; D: TRBD2; J: TRBJ2-2; CDR3: CASHLGTSGGADTGELFF; DNA: TGTGCCAGCCACCTAGGCACTAGCGGGGGGGCTGATACCGGGGAGCTGTTTTTT
V: TRBV5-1; size: NA; D: NA; J: TRBJ1-2; CDR3: CASSLSAGANYGYTF; DNA: TGCGCCAGCAGCTTGAGTGCGGGAGCTAACTATGGCTACACCTTC
V: TRBV28; size: NA; D: NA; J: TRBJ2-3; CDR3: CASRRGGTDTQYF; DNA: TGTGCCAGCAGGCGGGGTGGCACAGATACGCAGTATTTT
V: TRBV5-1; size: NA; D: NA; J: TRBJ1-2; CDR3: CASSLGLRDSGYTF; DNA: TGCGCCAGCAGCTTGGGGCTCAGGGATAGCGGCTACACCTTC
V: TRBV19; size: few; D: TRBD1; J: TRBJ1-1; CDR3: CASSTRQGRPMNTEAFF; DNA: TGTGCCAGTAGTACACGACAGGGGAGGCCAATGAACACTGAAGCTTTCTTT
V: TRBV11-2; size: many; D: TRBD1; J: TRBJ2-7; CDR3: CASSRDRAAYEQYF; DNA: TGTGCCAGCAGCAGAGACAGGGCGGCCTACGAGCAGTACTTC
V: TRBV6-1; size: NA; D: NA; J: TRBJ1-3; CDR3: CASSENRWSSGNTIYF; DNA: TGTGCCAGCAGTGAAAACCGATGGAGCTCTGGAAACACCATATATTTT
V: TRBV6-2/TRBV6-3; size: NA; D: NA; J: TRBJ1-1; CDR3: CASSYSVERAEAFF; DNA: TGTGCCAGCAGTTACTCTGTGGAACGGGCTGAAGCTTTCTTT
V: TRBV30; size: NA; D: NA; J: TRBJ2-7; CDR3: CAWSLRGQGEQYF; DNA: TGTGCCTGGAGTCTAAGGGGCCAGGGAGAGCAGTACTTC
V: TRBV7-2; size: NA; D: TRBD2; J: TRBJ2-5; CDR3: CASSRGLGQETQYF; DNA: TGTGCCAGCAGCAGGGGACTAGGCCAAGAGACCCAGTACTTC
V: TRBV18; size: NA; D: TRBD1; J: TRBJ1-1; CDR3: CASSPVQGTEAFF; DNA: TGTGCCAGCTCACCGGTACAGGGGACTGAAGCTTTCTTT
V: TRBV6-1; size: NA; D: TRBD1; J: TRBJ1-4; CDR3: CASSEGTGSEKLFF; DNA: TGTGCCAGCAGTGAAGGGACAGGGAGTGAAAAACTGTTTTTT
V: TRBV19; size: NA; D: TRBD1; J: TRBJ2-2; CDR3: CASSIQGAGGELFF; DNA: TGTGCCAGTAGTATACAGGGGGCTGGCGGGGAGCTGTTTTTT
V: TRBV11-2; size: NA; D: TRBD2; J: TRBJ2-7; CDR3: CASSLEAGVSDEQYF; DNA: TGTGCCAGCAGCTTAGAGGCGGGGGTGAGCGACGAGCAGTACTTC
V: TRBV10-3; size: NA; D: TRBD1; J: TRBJ1-5; CDR3: CAISEALFTGGNQPQHF; DNA: TGTGCCATCAGTGAGGCCCTTTTCACAGGGGGCAATCAGCCCCAGCATTTT
V: TRBV6-5; size: NA; D: NA; J: TRBJ1-1; CDR3: CASSYSGRWGNTEAFF; DNA: TGTGCCAGCAGTTACTCCGGGAGATGGGGGAACACTGAAGCTTTCTTT
V: TRBV12-3/TRBV12-4; size: NA; D: NA; J: TRBJ1-1; CDR3: CASRHRENTEAFF; DNA: TGTGCCAGCAGACACAGGGAGAACACTGAAGCTTTCTTT
V: TRBV6-2/TRBV6-3; size: many; D: NA; J: TRBJ1-1; CDR3: CASSYSMGVTEAFF; DNA: TGTGCCAGCAGTTACTCGATGGGCGTCACTGAAGCTTTCTTT
V: TRBV6-5; size: NA; D: NA; J: TRBJ1-2; CDR3: CASTGTPNYGYTF; DNA: TGTGCCAGCACCGGGACACCTAACTATGGCTACACCTTC
V: TRBV6-2/TRBV6-3; size: NA; D: NA; J: TRBJ1-1; CDR3: CASSYSMAGTEAFF; DNA: TGTGCCAGCAGTTACTCTATGGCGGGCACTGAAGCTTTCTTT
V: TRBV6-5; size: NA; D: NA; J: TRBJ1-2; CDR3: CASSSGAEGGYTF; DNA: TGTGCCAGCAGTTCTGGGGCGGAGGGAGGCTACACCTTC
V: TRBV7-3; size: NA; D: TRBD1; J: TRBJ2-5; CDR3: CASSVDRGPLETQYF; DNA: TGTGCCAGCAGCGTGGACAGGGGGCCGTTAGAGACCCAGTACTTC
V: TRBV11-1; size: NA; D: NA; J: TRBJ1-3; CDR3: CASSLEAYGNTIYF; DNA: TGTGCCAGCAGCTTAGAAGCGTATGGAAACACCATATATTTT
V: TRBV7-9; size: NA; D: TRBD1; J: TRBJ1-1; CDR3: CASSSGQGNTEAFF; DNA: TGTGCCAGCAGCTCTGGACAGGGGAACACTGAAGCTTTCTTT
V: TRBV7-2; size: NA; D: NA; J: TRBJ1-2; CDR3: CASKGQGLDGYTF; DNA: TGTGCTTCGAAAGGTCAGGGGCTGGATGGCTACACCTTC
V: TRBV10-2; size: NA; D: NA; J: TRBJ1-2; CDR3: CASSPDSRRRVYGYTF; DNA: TGCGCCAGCAGTCCGGACTCTCGAAGACGGGTCTATGGCTACACCTTC
V: TRBV27; size: NA; D: TRBD1; J: TRBJ1-1; CDR3: CASSISRGTEAFF; DNA: TGTGCCAGCAGCATTTCCAGGGGGACTGAAGCTTTCTTT
V: TRBV6-5; size: NA; D: NA; J: TRBJ1-3; CDR3: CASSYNRLGNTIYF; DNA: TGTGCCAGCAGTTATAATCGGTTGGGAAACACCATATATTTT
V: TRBV5-1; size: NA; D: TRBD1; J: TRBJ2-5; CDR3: CASSRGNRGAETQYF; DNA: TGCGCCAGCAGCCGAGGGAACAGGGGGGCCGAGACCCAGTACTTC
V: TRBV5-1; size: NA; D: TRBD2; J: TRBJ2-3; CDR3: CASSPGLAGVLGTDTQYF; DNA: TGCGCCAGCAGCCCCGGACTAGCGGGGGTTTTAGGGACAGATACGCAGTATTTT
V: TRBV7-2; size: NA; D: TRBD1; J: TRBJ1-1; CDR3: CASSSTGGRAEAFF; DNA: TGTGCCAGCAGCTCTACAGGGGGAAGGGCTGAAGCTTTCTTT
V: TRBV11-2; size: NA; D: NA; J: TRBJ1-1; CDR3: CASSLASQGFEAFF; DNA: TGTGCCAGCAGCTTAGCAAGCCAGGGTTTTGAAGCTTTCTTT
V: TRBV5-1; size: NA; D: TRBD1; J: TRBJ2-3; CDR3: CASRKGQGTDTQYF; DNA: TGCGCCAGCAGGAAAGGACAGGGAACAGATACGCAGTATTTT
V: TRBV5-1; size: NA; D: TRBD1; J: TRBJ1-4; CDR3: CASSLVVGGWREKLFF; DNA: TGCGCCAGCAGCTTGGTCGTAGGGGGCTGGCGGGAAAAACTGTTTTTT
V: TRBV2; size: NA; D: NA; J: TRBJ1-6; CDR3: CASSSVVRGNSPLHF; DNA: TGTGCCAGCAGTTCGGTGGTGAGAGGGAATTCACCCCTCCACTTT
V: TRBV7-8; size: NA; D: NA; J: TRBJ1-3; CDR3: CASSSRQGGNTIYF; DNA: TGTGCCAGCAGCTCCCGGCAGGGGGGAAACACCATATATTTT
V: TRBV10-1; size: NA; D: TRBD1; J: TRBJ1-4; CDR3: CARHGTGYEKLFF; DNA: TGCGCCAGGCATGGGACAGGGTATGAAAAACTGTTTTTT
V: TRBV6-1; size: many; D: NA; J: TRBJ1-5; CDR3: CASSEAPTWMRGVAGPQHF; DNA: TGTGCCAGCAGTGAAGCTCCGACGTGGATGCGGGGGGTGGCCGGGCCCCAGCATTTT
V: TRBV7-2; size: NA; D: TRBD1; J: TRBJ1-2; CDR3: CASNFQLRGLSGYTF; DNA: TGTGCCAGCAACTTCCAACTCAGGGGGCTGTCGGGCTACACCTTC
V: TRBV11-2; size: NA; D: NA; J: TRBJ1-4; CDR3: CASSRFGRGEEKLFF; DNA: TGTGCCAGCAGCCGCTTCGGGAGGGGCGAAGAAAAACTGTTTTTT
V: TRBV4-1; size: NA; D: TRBD1; J: TRBJ1-2; CDR3: CASSLSLTGTYGYTF; DNA: TGCGCCAGCAGCCTATCTCTGACAGGGACCTATGGCTACACCTTC
V: TRBV6-5; size: NA; D: NA; J: TRBJ1-1; CDR3: CASRDMNTEAFF; DNA: TGTGCCAGCAGAGACATGAACACTGAAGCTTTCTTT
V: TRBV30; size: NA; D: NA; J: TRBJ2-3; CDR3: CALDSSTDTQYF; DNA: TGTGCCTTAGACAGTAGCACAGATACGCAGTATTTT
V: TRBV4-1; size: NA; D: NA; J: TRBJ1-2; CDR3: CASSREEGSDYGYTF; DNA: TGCGCCAGCAGCCGAGAGGAGGGCAGTGACTATGGCTACACCTTC
V: TRBV3-1/TRBV3-2; size: NA; D: NA; J: TRBJ1-6; CDR3: CASNLGAHNSPLHF; DNA: TGTGCCAGCAACTTGGGAGCCCATAATTCACCCCTCCACTTT
V: TRBV14; size: NA; D: NA; J: TRBJ1-2; CDR3: CASSLDKMRQTNYGYTF; DNA: TGTGCCAGCAGCCTAGACAAGATGAGGCAGACTAACTATGGCTACACCTTC
V: TRBV11-1; size: NA; D: NA; J: TRBJ1-1; CDR3: CASSPRGYMNTEAFF; DNA: TGTGCCAGCAGCCCGCGGGGATACATGAACACTGAAGCTTTCTTT
V: TRBV7-2; size: NA; D: NA; J: TRBJ1-2; CDR3: CASSLKQFYGYTF; DNA: TGTGCCAGCAGCTTAAAACAGTTCTATGGCTACACCTTC
V: TRBV11-2; size: once; D: TRBD1; J: TRBJ1-1; CDR3: CASSDNRGRWEAFF; DNA: TGTGCCAGCAGCGATAACAGGGGGCGTTGGGAAGCTTTCTTT
V: TRBV11-2; size: NA; D: TRBD2; J: TRBJ2-4; CDR3: CASSLVGQGGAKNIQYF; DNA: TGTGCCAGCAGCTTAGTAGGGCAGGGAGGGGCCAAAAACATTCAGTACTTC
V: TRBV10-3; size: NA; D: NA; J: TRBJ2-7; CDR3: CAISSTGYYEQYF; DNA: TGTGCCATCAGTTCTACAGGGTACTACGAGCAGTACTTC
V: TRBV12-3/TRBV12-4; size: NA; D: NA; J: TRBJ2-3; CDR3: CASSLGYTDTQYF; DNA: TGTGCCAGCAGTTTAGGCTACACAGATACGCAGTATTTT
V: TRBV6-5; size: NA; D: TRBD1; J: TRBJ1-4; CDR3: CASSLDRGEKLFF; DNA: TGTGCCAGCAGTCTTGACAGGGGCGAAAAACTGTTTTTT